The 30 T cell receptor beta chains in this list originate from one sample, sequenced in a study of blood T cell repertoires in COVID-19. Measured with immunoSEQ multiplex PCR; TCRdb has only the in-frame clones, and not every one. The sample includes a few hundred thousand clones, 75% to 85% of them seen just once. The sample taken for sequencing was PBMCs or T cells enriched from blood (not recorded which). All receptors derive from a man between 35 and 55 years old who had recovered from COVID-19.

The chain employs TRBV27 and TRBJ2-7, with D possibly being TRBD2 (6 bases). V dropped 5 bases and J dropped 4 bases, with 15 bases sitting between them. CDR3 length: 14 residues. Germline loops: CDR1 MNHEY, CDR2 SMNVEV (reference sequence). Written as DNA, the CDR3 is TGTGCCAGCAGTATGCGGAGGGATATTTACGAGCAGTACTTC. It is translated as CASSMRRDIYEQYF.

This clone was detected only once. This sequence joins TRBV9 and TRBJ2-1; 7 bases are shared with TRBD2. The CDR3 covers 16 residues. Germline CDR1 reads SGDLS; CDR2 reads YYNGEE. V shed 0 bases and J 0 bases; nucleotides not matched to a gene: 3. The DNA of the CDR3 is TGTGCCAGCAGCGTAGGCGGGAGTGGCTCCTACAATGAGCAGTTCTTC. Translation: CASSVGGSGSYNEQFF.

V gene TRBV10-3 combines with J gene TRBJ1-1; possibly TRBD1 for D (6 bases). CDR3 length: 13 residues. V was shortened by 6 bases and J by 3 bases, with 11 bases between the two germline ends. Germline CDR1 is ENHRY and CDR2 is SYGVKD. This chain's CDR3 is CAIRFRGDTEAFF. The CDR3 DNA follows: TGTGCCATCAGGTTCAGGGGAGACACTGAAGCTTTCTTT.

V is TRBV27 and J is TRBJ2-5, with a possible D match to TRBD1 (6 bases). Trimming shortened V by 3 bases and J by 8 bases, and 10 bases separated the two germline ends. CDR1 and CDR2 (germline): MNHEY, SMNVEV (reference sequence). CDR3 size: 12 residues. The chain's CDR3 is CASSFPQGTQYF. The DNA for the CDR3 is TGTGCCAGCAGTTTCCCACAGGGTACCCAGTACTTC.

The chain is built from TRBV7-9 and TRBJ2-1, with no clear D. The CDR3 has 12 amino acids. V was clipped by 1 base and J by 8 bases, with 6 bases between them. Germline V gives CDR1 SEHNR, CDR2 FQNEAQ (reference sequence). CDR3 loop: CASSLEDYEQFF. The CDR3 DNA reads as TGTGCCAGCAGCTTAGAAGACTATGAGCAGTTCTTC.

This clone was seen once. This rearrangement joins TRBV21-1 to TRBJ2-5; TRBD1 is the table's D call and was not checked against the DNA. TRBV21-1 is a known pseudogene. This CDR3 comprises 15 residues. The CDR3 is CASSREPIQEETQYF. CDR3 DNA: TGTGCCAGCAGCCGCGAGCCGATCCAGGAAGAGACCCAGTACTTC.

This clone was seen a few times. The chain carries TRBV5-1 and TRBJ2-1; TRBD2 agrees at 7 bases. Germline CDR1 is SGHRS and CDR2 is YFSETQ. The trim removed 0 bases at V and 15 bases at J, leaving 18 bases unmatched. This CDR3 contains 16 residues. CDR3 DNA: TGCGCCAGCAGCTTGGGCCCTTACGGCGGGAGAGGTAACCGGTTCTTC. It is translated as CASSLGPYGGRGNRFF. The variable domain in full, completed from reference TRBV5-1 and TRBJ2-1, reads KAGVTQTPRYLIKTRGQQVTLSCSPISGHRSVSWYQQTPGQGLQFLFEYFSETQRNKGNFPGRFSGRQFSNSRSEMNVSTLELGDSALYLCASSLGPYGGRGNRFFGPGTRLTVL.

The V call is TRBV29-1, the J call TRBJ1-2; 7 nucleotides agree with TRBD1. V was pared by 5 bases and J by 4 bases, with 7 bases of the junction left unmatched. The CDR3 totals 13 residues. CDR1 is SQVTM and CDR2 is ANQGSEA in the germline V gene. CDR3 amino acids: CSVTAAGGYGYTF. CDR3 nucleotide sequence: TGCAGCGTTACGGCTGCAGGGGGCTATGGCTACACCTTC.

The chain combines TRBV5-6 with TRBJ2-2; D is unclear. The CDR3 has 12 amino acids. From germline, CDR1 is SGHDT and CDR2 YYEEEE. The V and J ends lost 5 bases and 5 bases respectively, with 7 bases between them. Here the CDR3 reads CASRKRTGELFF. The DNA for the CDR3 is TGTGCCAGCAGGAAGAGGACCGGGGAGCTGTTTTTT.

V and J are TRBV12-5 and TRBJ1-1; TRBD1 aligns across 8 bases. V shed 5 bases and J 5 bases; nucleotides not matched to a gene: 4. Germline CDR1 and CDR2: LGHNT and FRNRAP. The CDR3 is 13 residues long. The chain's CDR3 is CASGIQGATEAFF. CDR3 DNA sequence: TGTGCTAGTGGTATCCAGGGGGCTACTGAAGCTTTCTTT.

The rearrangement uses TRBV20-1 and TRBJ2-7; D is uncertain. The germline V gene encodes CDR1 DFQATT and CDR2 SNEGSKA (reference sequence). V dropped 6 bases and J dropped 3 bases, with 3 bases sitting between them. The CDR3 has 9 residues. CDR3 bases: TGCAGTGCGAGCTACGAGCAGTACTTC. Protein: CSASYEQYF.

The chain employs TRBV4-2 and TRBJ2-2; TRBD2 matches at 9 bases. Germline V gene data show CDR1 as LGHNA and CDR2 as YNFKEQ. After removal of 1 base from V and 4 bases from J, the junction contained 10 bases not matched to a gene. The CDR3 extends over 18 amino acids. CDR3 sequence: CASSQVGRAGGVTGELFF. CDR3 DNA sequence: TGTGCCAGCAGCCAAGTTGGACGCGCGGGAGGGGTCACCGGGGAGCTGTTTTTT.

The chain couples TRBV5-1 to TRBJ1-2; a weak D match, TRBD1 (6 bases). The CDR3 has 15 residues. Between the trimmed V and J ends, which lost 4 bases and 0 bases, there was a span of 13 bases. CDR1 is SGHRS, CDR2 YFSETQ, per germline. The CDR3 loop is CASSPRQGTNYGYTF. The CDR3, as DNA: TGCGCCAGCAGCCCCCGGCAGGGGACTAACTATGGCTACACCTTC.

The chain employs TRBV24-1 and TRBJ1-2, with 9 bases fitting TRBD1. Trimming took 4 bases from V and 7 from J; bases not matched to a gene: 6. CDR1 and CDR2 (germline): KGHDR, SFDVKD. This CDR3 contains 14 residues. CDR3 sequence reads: CATSEYPGQGGYTF. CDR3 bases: TGTGCCACCAGTGAGTATCCGGGACAGGGTGGCTACACCTTC.

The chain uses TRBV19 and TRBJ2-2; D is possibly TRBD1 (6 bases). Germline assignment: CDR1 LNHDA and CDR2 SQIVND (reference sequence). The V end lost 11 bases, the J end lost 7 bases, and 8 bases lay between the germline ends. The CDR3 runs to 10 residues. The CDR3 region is CAVGGGELFF. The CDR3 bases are TGTGCCGTAGGGGGCGGGGAGCTGTTTTTT.

CDR3 in DNA: TGTGCCAGCCGCGCCCTAAACAGGGTGCATTTATATGGCTACACCTTC. Amino acid sequence: CASRALNRVHLYGYTF. The gene calls are TRBV28 and TRBJ1-2; perhaps TRBD1 as D (6 bases). Trimming stripped 8 bases from V and 5 bases from J, with 24 bases between. The germline CDR1 and CDR2 sequences are MDHEN and SYDVKM. The length of the CDR3 is 16 residues.

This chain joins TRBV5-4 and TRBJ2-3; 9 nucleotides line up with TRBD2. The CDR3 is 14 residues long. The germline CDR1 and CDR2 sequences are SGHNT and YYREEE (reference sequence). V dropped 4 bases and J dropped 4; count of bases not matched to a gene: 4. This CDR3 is CASSPGTSPDTQYF. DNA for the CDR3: TGTGCCAGCAGCCCCGGGACTAGCCCAGATACGCAGTATTTT. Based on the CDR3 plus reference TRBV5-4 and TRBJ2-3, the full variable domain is ETGVTQSPTHLIKTRGQQVTLRCSSQSGHNTVSWYQQALGQGPQFIFQYYREEENGRGNFPPRFSGLQFPNYSSELNVNALELDDSALYLCASSPGTSPDTQYFGPGTRLTVL.

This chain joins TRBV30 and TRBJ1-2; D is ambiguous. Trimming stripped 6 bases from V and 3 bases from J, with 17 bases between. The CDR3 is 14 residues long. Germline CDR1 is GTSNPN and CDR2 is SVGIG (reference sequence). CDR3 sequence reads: CACLAGGHDYGYTF. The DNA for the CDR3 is TGTGCCTGTTTAGCGGGAGGGCATGACTATGGCTACACCTTC.

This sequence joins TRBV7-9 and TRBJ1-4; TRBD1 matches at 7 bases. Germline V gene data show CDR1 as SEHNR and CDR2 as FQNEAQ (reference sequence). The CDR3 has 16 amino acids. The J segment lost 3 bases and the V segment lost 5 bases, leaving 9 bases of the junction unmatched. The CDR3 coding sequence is TGTGCCAGCAGCGCGACAGGGAATCGACCTAATGAAAAACTGTTTTTT. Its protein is CASSATGNRPNEKLFF.

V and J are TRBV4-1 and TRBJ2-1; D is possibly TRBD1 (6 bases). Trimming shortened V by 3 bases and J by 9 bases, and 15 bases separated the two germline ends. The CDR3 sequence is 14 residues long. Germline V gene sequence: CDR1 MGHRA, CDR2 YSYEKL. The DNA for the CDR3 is TGCGCCAGCAGCCACCCCGACAGGCCCCGTGAGCAGTTCTTC. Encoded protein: CASSHPDRPREQFF.

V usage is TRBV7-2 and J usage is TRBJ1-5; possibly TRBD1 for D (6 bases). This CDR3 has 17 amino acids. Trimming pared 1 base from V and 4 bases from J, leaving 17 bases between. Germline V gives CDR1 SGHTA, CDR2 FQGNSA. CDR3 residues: CASSLGAAGGGNQPQHF. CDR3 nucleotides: TGTGCCAGCAGCTTAGGGGCAGCGGGGGGCGGAAATCAGCCCCAGCATTTT.

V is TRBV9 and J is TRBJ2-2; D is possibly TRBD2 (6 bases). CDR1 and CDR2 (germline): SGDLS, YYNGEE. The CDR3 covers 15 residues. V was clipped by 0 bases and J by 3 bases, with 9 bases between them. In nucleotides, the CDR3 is TGTGCCAGCAGCGTAGGGGGGGATTACACCGGGGAGCTGTTTTTT. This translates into CASSVGGDYTGELFF.

The CDR3 spells CASRPRGETWRPLHF. CDR3 nucleotides: TGTGCCAGCAGACCGCGGGGGGAAACTTGGAGACCCCTCCACTTT. The rearrangement uses TRBV27 and TRBJ1-6; tentatively, D is TRBD1 (5 bases). Germline V gene sequence: CDR1 MNHEY, CDR2 SMNVEV (reference sequence). This CDR3 has 15 residues. The ends were cut back, 6 bases at V and 12 bases at J, with 21 bases in the middle.

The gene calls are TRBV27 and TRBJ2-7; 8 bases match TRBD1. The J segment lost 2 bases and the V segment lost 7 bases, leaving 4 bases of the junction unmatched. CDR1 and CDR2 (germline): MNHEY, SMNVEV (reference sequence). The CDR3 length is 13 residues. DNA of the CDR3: TGTGCCAGCAAACGGACAGGGCCCTACGAGCAGTACTTC. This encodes CASKRTGPYEQYF.

The CDR3 DNA reads as TGTGCCAGCAGCGTAGCTACAAGGGGGACAGGGCCTGAAAAACTGTTTTTT. Residues: CASSVATRGTGPEKLFF. V gene TRBV9 combines with J gene TRBJ1-4, with TRBD1 matching 9 bases. CDR1 and CDR2 from the germline V gene are SGDLS and YYNGEE. With 0 bases clipped from V and 7 bases from J, the junction kept 10 bases outside the gene matches. The CDR3 extends over 17 amino acids.

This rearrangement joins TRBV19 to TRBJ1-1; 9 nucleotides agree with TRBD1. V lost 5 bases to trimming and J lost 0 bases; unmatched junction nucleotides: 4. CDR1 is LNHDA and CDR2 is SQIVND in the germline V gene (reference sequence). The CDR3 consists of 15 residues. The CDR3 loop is CASSPWDRVNTEAFF. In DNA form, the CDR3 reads TGTGCCAGTAGTCCCTGGGACAGGGTGAACACTGAAGCTTTCTTT.

The DNA of the CDR3 is TGCGGCTTAGTTTTGGAGCTCTCCTACAATGAGCAGTTCTTC. It is translated as CGLVLELSYNEQFF. This rearrangement joins TRBV29-1 to TRBJ2-1; D gene uncertain. The germline V gene encodes CDR1 SQVTM and CDR2 ANQGSEA. This CDR3 contains 14 residues.

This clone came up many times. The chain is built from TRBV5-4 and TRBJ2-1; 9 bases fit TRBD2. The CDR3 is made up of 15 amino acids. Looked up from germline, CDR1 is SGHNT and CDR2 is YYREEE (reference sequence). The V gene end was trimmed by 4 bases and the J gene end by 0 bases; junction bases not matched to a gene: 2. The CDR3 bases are TGTGCCAGCAGCCTAGCGGGACTCTCCTACAATGAGCAGTTCTTC. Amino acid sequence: CASSLAGLSYNEQFF.

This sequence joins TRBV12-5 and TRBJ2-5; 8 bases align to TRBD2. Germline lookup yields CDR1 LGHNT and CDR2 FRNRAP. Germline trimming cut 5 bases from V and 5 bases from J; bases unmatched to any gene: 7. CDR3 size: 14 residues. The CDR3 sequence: CASGRAGALETQYF. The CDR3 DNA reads TGTGCTAGTGGTAGAGCGGGAGCGCTGGAGACCCAGTACTTC. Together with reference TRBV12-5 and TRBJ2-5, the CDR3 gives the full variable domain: DARVTQTPRHKVTEMGQEVTMRCQPILGHNTVFWYRQTMMQGLELLAYFRNRAPLDDSGMPKDRFSAEMPDATLATLKIQPSEPRDSAVYFCASGRAGALETQYFGPGTRLLVL.

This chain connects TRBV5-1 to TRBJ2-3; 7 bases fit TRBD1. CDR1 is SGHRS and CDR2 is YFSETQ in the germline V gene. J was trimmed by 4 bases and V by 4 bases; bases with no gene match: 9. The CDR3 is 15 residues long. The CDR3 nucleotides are TGCGCCAGCAGCCTCCAGGGGGTAGGGGCAGATACGCAGTATTTT. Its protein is CASSLQGVGADTQYF. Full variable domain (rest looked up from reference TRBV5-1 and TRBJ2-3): KAGVTQTPRYLIKTRGQQVTLSCSPISGHRSVSWYQQTPGQGLQFLFEYFSETQRNKGNFPGRFSGRQFSNSRSEMNVSTLELGDSALYLCASSLQGVGADTQYFGPGTRLTVL.